The sequence of this T cell receptor (beta chain) was determined in a study of cytomegalovirus exposure and HLA in healthy donors. Study-level results: Researchers reported in a later analysis that a missense DCLRE1C variant was tied to TCR beta V- and J-gene trimming. Reported performance of the classifier showed diagnosis of cytomegalovirus status with high specificity and sensitivity.

This clone was seen only a few times. Its cognate antigen is unknown. There were likely unrecorded immune exposures, though donors were nominally healthy when sampled. Germline values: CDR1 DFQATT, CDR2 SNEGSKA (reference sequence). This CDR3 spans 11 amino acids. Trimming removed 6 bases from V and 9 bases from J, with 12 bases in between. PCR involved 60 Vbeta and 13 Jbeta primers. The data were produced by immunoSEQ multiplex PCR, yet TCRdb's version contains in-frame clones alone and is incomplete. The table includes approximately 100,000 clones, over 65% detected once. The TCR sequence derives from a woman aged 40 to 49 in good health and CMV-seronegative. The material sequenced was PBMCs. J is TRBJ1-5 and V is TRBV20-1; tentative D call: TRBD1 (5 bases). CDR3 region: CSAVTVGPQHF. The CDR3 DNA is TGCAGTGCAGTGACAGTTGGGCCCCAGCATTTT.